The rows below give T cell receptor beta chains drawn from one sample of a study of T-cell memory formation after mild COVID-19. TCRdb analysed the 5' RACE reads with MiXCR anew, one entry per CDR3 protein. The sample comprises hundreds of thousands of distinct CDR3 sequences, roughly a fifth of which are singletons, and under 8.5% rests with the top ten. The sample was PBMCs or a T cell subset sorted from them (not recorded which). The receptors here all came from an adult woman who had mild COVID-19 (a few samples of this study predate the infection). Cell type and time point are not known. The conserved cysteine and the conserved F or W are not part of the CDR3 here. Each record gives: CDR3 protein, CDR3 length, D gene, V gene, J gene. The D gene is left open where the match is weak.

cdr3_aa: ASSHRDARNQPQH
cdr3_length: 13
d_call: NA
v_call: TRBV7-8
j_call: TRBJ1-5

cdr3_aa: ASSLTLGSYT
cdr3_length: 10
d_call: NA
v_call: TRBV12-3/TRBV12-4
j_call: TRBJ1-2

cdr3_aa: SARDWHPGANSPLH
cdr3_length: 14
d_call: NA
v_call: TRBV20-1
j_call: TRBJ1-6

cdr3_aa: SVGIDRQQY
cdr3_length: 9
d_call: NA
v_call: TRBV20-1
j_call: TRBJ2-7

cdr3_aa: ASSPGQQETQY
cdr3_length: 11
d_call: TRBD1
v_call: TRBV18
j_call: TRBJ2-5

cdr3_aa: ASSHPGGDTDTQY
cdr3_length: 13
d_call: TRBD2
v_call: TRBV27
j_call: TRBJ2-3

cdr3_aa: ASSPSGSYYNEQF
cdr3_length: 13
d_call: TRBD2
v_call: TRBV18
j_call: TRBJ2-1

cdr3_aa: ASSQTGAGNSPLH
cdr3_length: 13
d_call: NA
v_call: TRBV3-1
j_call: TRBJ1-6

cdr3_aa: ASSYSSRQGGFTGELF
cdr3_length: 16
d_call: TRBD1
v_call: TRBV6-5
j_call: TRBJ2-2

cdr3_aa: ASSSVRGGLGEQF
cdr3_length: 13
d_call: TRBD2
v_call: TRBV11-2
j_call: TRBJ2-1

cdr3_aa: ASSAQGGLYEQF
cdr3_length: 12
d_call: NA
v_call: TRBV9
j_call: TRBJ2-1

cdr3_aa: ASSFGLSTGELF
cdr3_length: 12
d_call: NA
v_call: TRBV7-2
j_call: TRBJ2-2

cdr3_aa: ASSHRTDTQY
cdr3_length: 10
d_call: NA
v_call: TRBV4-1
j_call: TRBJ2-3

cdr3_aa: ASSPRIPATNEKLF
cdr3_length: 14
d_call: NA
v_call: TRBV6-1
j_call: TRBJ1-4

cdr3_aa: ASSEIGRGRTDTQY
cdr3_length: 14
d_call: NA
v_call: TRBV2
j_call: TRBJ2-3

cdr3_aa: ASRSRPDGELF
cdr3_length: 11
d_call: NA
v_call: TRBV6-2/TRBV6-3
j_call: TRBJ2-2

cdr3_aa: ASSLSRRPRDEQF
cdr3_length: 13
d_call: NA
v_call: TRBV7-3
j_call: TRBJ2-1

cdr3_aa: ASSPNRLLAKNIQY
cdr3_length: 14
d_call: NA
v_call: TRBV12-3/TRBV12-4
j_call: TRBJ2-4

cdr3_aa: ATSPDRRKNEKLF
cdr3_length: 13
d_call: TRBD1
v_call: TRBV15
j_call: TRBJ1-4

cdr3_aa: ASSLTQGANYGYT
cdr3_length: 13
d_call: NA
v_call: TRBV7-2
j_call: TRBJ1-2

cdr3_aa: ASSPRDRTEPQH
cdr3_length: 12
d_call: TRBD1
v_call: TRBV7-9
j_call: TRBJ1-5

cdr3_aa: SASPSWGRANEKLF
cdr3_length: 14
d_call: NA
v_call: TRBV20-1
j_call: TRBJ1-4

cdr3_aa: ASSPGLATY
cdr3_length: 9
d_call: TRBD2
v_call: TRBV12-3/TRBV12-4
j_call: TRBJ2-3

cdr3_aa: ASSSGLVSYNEQF
cdr3_length: 13
d_call: TRBD2
v_call: TRBV5-5
j_call: TRBJ2-1